Presented here are 3 T cell receptor beta chains from one specimen sequenced in a study of T cells in Graves' hyperthyroidism and ophthalmopathy (dated by TCRdb to the late 2010s). Library construction relied on multiplex PCR. Instrument on record: Illumina HiSeq 2000. TCR beta CDR3 regions were amplified from RNA transcripts. For the first round of RT-PCR on the TCR CDR3, the HTBI primer set was used together with the Qiagen OneStep RT-PCR kit. TCRdb ran its own pipeline on the public reads, namely fastp trimming at Q25 and MiXCR clone calling, and kept in-frame beta chains. All rows with the same CDR3 protein become a single entry with the most common DNA and genes. The sample table shows fewer than 500,000 distinct CDR3 sequences, and about 15% are seen once. The biggest ten clones account for roughly 13% of the sample. Material: blood. The receptors originated from a man aged 18 to 29 with Graves' ophthalmopathy.

J is TRBJ2-5 and V is TRBV20-1; 9 nucleotides line up with TRBD2. With 1 base clipped from V and 7 bases from J, the junction kept 10 bases outside the gene matches. Germline-derived CDR1 and CDR2 are DFQATT and SNEGSKA (reference sequence). The CDR3 totals 15 residues. The CDR3 nucleotides are TGCAGTGCTAGAGGGGTAGCGGGAGTCGGAGGGACCCAGTACTTC. It yields the protein CSARGVAGVGGTQYF.

This clonotype was picked up many times. The chain employs TRBV6-5 and TRBJ2-3, with D possibly being TRBD2 (7 bases). Germline V gene sequence: CDR1 MNHEY, CDR2 SVGAGI. Trimming took off 0 bases at V and 4 bases at J, with 14 bases between the two ends. This CDR3 has 16 residues. The CDR3 DNA reads TGTGCCAGCAGTTACTCTGGCGGGGGCTACGCAGATACGCAGTATTTT. It encodes CASSYSGGGYADTQYF.

This clonotype showed up many times. The rearrangement joins TRBV20-1 to TRBJ1-4; possible D gene TRBD1, 5 bases. The CDR3 is 15 residues long. V lost 5 bases, J lost 8 bases, and 21 bases lay in between. The germline gives CDR1 DFQATT, CDR2 SNEGSKA (reference sequence). CDR3 residues: CSAFSPGIEGEKLFF. CDR3 nucleotides: TGCAGTGCTTTTTCTCCCGGGATCGAGGGGGAAAAACTGTTTTTT.